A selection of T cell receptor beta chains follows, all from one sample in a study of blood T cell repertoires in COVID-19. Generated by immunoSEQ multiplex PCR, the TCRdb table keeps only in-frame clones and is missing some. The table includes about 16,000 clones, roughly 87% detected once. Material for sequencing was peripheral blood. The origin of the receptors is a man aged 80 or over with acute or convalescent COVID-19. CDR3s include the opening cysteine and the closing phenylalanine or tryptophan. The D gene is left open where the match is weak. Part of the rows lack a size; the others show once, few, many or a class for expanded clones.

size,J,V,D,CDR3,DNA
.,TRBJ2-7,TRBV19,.,CASSQAGATYEQYF,TGTGCCAGTAGTCAGGCGGGTGCCACCTACGAGCAGTACTTC
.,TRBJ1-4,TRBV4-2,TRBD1,CASSQDIGRGNEKLFF,TGTGCCAGCAGCCAAGATATCGGCAGGGGGAATGAAAAACTGTTTTTT
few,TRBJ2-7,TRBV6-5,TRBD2,CASSRTSGNYEQYF,TGTGCCAGCAGCCGGACTAGCGGGAACTACGAGCAGTACTTC
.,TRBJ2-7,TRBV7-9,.,CASSSTYEQYF,TGTGCCAGCAGCTCCACCTACGAGCAGTACTTC
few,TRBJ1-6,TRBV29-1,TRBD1,CSCQQGANSPLHF,TGCAGCTGCCAGCAGGGGGCGAATTCACCCCTCCACTTT
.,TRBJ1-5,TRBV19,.,CASSPRAAGQPQHF,TGTGCCAGTAGCCCCAGGGCAGCAGGGCAGCCCCAGCATTTT
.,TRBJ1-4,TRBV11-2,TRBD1,CASSLPPFSVAQGDEKLFF,TGTGCCAGCAGCTTACCCCCTTTCTCGGTCGCACAGGGGGACGAAAAACTGTTTTTT
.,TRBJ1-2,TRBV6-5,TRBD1,CASSIGQGVGGYTF,TGTGCCAGCAGTATTGGACAGGGTGTTGGAGGCTACACCTTC
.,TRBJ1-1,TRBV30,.,CAWSVSRVNTEAFF,TGTGCCTGGAGTGTAAGCAGGGTGAACACTGAAGCTTTCTTT
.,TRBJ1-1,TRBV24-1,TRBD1,CATSDSGQGARNEAFF,TGTGCCACCAGTGACTCCGGACAGGGGGCGCGCAATGAAGCTTTCTTT
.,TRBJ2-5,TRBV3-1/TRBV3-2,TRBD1,CASSETGGWSETQYF,TGTGCCAGCAGCGAAACAGGGGGCTGGTCGGAGACCCAGTACTTC
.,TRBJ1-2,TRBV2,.,CASSPAGARANYGYTF,TGTGCCAGCAGCCCGGCTGGGGCCAGGGCTAACTATGGCTACACCTTC
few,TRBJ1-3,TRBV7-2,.,CASSQRGQRSGNTIYF,TGTGCCAGCAGCCAACGCGGACAGCGCTCTGGAAACACCATATATTTT
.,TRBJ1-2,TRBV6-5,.,CASSYSRFYGYTF,TGTGCCAGCAGTTACTCGAGGTTCTATGGCTACACCTTC
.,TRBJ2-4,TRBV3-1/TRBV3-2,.,CASSHSSLAKNIQYF,TGTGCCAGCAGCCATAGCAGCCTAGCCAAAAACATTCAGTACTTC
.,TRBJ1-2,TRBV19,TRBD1,CASSVSPGQGYGYTF,TGTGCCAGTAGTGTCTCCCCGGGACAGGGATATGGCTACACCTTC
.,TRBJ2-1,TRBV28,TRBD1,CASSPGTGSSNEQFF,TGTGCCAGCAGTCCCGGGACAGGGTCCTCCAATGAGCAGTTCTTC
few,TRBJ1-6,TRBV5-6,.,CASSLVQGSVRSPLHF,TGTGCCAGCAGCTTGGTGCAGGGTTCGGTCCGGTCACCCCTCCACTTT
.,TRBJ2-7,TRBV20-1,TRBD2,CSASISGNEQYF,TGCAGTGCTAGTATTAGCGGGAACGAGCAGTACTTC
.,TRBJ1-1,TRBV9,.,CASSVGGANTEAFF,TGTGCCAGCAGCGTAGGAGGAGCGAACACTGAAGCTTTCTTT
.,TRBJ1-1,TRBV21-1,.,CASSHRRGRSTEAFF,TGTGCCAGCTCCCATCGGAGGGGAAGGAGCACTGAAGCTTTCTTT
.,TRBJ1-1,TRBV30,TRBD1,CAWGTRTGFKTEAFF,TGTGCCTGGGGGACGAGGACAGGGTTTAAAACTGAAGCTTTCTTT
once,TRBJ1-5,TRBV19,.,CASSIDSMELQPQHF,TGTGCCAGTAGTATAGATTCGATGGAGCTGCAGCCCCAGCATTTT
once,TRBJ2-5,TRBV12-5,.,CASGLGTAVVGETQYF,TGTGCTAGTGGTTTGGGGACAGCAGTCGTAGGAGAGACCCAGTACTTC
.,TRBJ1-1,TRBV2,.,CASMNRENTEAFF,TGTGCCAGCATGAACAGGGAGAACACTGAAGCTTTCTTT
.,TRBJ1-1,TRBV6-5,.,CASAEQGGGTEAFF,TGTGCCAGCGCCGAACAGGGCGGAGGCACTGAAGCTTTCTTT
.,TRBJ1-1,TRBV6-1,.,CASSEAQRAEAFF,TGTGCCAGCAGTGAAGCGCAACGCGCTGAAGCTTTCTTT
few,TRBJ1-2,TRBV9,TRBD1,CASSVGQGARGYTF,TGTGCCAGCAGCGTCGGACAGGGGGCACGAGGCTACACCTTC
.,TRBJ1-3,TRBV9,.,CASSRGGGGAGNTIYF,TGTGCCAGCAGCAGGGGAGGCGGGGGCGCGGGAAACACCATATATTTT
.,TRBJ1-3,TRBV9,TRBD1,CASSGGTASGNTIYF,TGTGCCAGCAGCGGAGGGACAGCCTCTGGAAACACCATATATTTT
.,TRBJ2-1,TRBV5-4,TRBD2,CASSLALAGRNEQFF,TGTGCCAGCAGCTTAGCTCTAGCGGGAAGGAATGAGCAGTTCTTC
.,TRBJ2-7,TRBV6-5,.,CASSYSNPRTYEQYF,TGTGCCAGCAGTTACTCGAATCCCAGAACCTACGAGCAGTACTTC
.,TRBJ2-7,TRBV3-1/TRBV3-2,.,CASSQGAGSYEQYF,TGTGCCAGCAGCCAAGGAGCAGGAAGCTACGAGCAGTACTTC
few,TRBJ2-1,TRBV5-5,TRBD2,CASSSLPGVAGGSYNEQFF,TGTGCCAGCAGCTCCCTCCCGGGGGTAGCGGGAGGGTCCTACAATGAGCAGTTCTTC
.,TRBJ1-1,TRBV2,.,CASSGLAGQAFF,TGTGCCAGCAGTGGACTGGCAGGGCAAGCTTTCTTT
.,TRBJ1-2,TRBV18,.,CASSPPLQEGYTF,TGTGCCAGCTCACCACCGTTACAGGAGGGCTACACCTTC
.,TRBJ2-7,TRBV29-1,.,CSVDIQGDEQYF,TGCAGCGTTGATATACAGGGCGACGAGCAGTACTTC
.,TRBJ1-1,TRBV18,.,CASSPPTVVNTEAFF,TGTGCCAGCTCACCACCGACAGTCGTTAACACTGAAGCTTTCTTT
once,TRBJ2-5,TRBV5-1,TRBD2,CASRLAGVGETQYF,TGCGCCAGCCGACTAGCGGGAGTAGGGGAGACCCAGTACTTC
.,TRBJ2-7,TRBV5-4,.,CASNPGGPSSYEQYF,TGTGCCAGCAACCCAGGGGGGCCAAGCTCCTACGAGCAGTACTTC
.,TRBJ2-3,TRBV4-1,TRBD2,CASSQEGLAGGAQYF,TGCGCCAGCAGCCAAGAGGGACTAGCGGGAGGCGCGCAGTATTTT
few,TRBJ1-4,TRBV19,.,CASTRNSREKLFF,TGTGCCAGTACCAGGAACTCCCGGGAAAAACTGTTTTTT
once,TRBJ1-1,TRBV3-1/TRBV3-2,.,CASSQEPGTTEAFF,TGTGCCAGCAGCCAAGAACCTGGGACAACTGAAGCTTTCTTT
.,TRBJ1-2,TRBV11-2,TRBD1,CASSLGGTGFGYTF,TGTGCCAGCAGCTTAGGGGGGACAGGGTTTGGCTACACCTTC
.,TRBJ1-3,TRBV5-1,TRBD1,CASSYGTGRDSGNTIYF,TGCGCCAGCAGCTACGGGACAGGAAGGGACTCTGGAAACACCATATATTTT
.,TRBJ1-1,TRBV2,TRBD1,CASSGQGYDAFF,TGTGCCAGCAGTGGACAGGGTTACGACGCTTTCTTT
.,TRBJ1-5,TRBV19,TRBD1,CASSETGRFQPQHF,TGTGCCAGTAGCGAGACAGGGAGGTTTCAGCCCCAGCATTTT
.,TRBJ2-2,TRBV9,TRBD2,CASSASGGAGTGELFF,TGTGCCAGCAGCGCTAGCGGGGGGGCCGGCACCGGGGAGCTGTTTTTT
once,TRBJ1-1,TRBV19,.,CASRGGPPMNTEAFF,TGTGCCAGTCGAGGAGGACCTCCAATGAACACTGAAGCTTTCTTT
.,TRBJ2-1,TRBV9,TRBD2,CASSVGRGSSYNEQFF,TGTGCCAGCAGCGTAGGGCGGGGGAGCTCCTACAATGAGCAGTTCTTC
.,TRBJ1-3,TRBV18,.,CASSPPGPTDTIYF,TGTGCCAGCTCACCACCGGGCCCGACGGACACCATATATTTT
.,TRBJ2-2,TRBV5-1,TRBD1,CASSYGQDLNTGELFF,TGCGCCAGCAGCTACGGACAGGACCTCAACACCGGGGAGCTGTTTTTT